Shown below are 8 T cell receptor beta chains from a single sample sequenced in a study of T cell responses to AZD1222 COVID-19 vaccine. TCRdb's copy holds only in-frame clones and misses some; the assay was immunoSEQ multiplex PCR. The sample has 130,000 to 150,000 clones, roughly 87% seen once. Here the sequenced sample was peripheral blood, taken 28 days after the second dose of the MenACWY control vaccine. Receptors originate from an adult who received the MenACWY meningococcal vaccine as a control.

This chain uses TRBV6-2 or TRBV6-3 with TRBJ2-3; 8 bases align to TRBD2. The V and J ends lost 0 bases and 6 bases, in that order; junction bases with no gene match: 8. The CDR3 totals 16 residues. CDR1 is MNHEY, CDR2 SVGEGT, per germline. This CDR3 reads CASSYSAGLGLDTQYF. The CDR3 coding sequence is TGTGCCAGCAGTTACTCGGCGGGACTAGGACTTGATACGCAGTATTTT.

This clone was counted a single time. The chain employs TRBV15 and TRBJ2-3; TRBD2 is a possible D gene (6 bases). The CDR3 spans 14 residues. The germline V and J ends were trimmed by 3 bases and 0 bases, with 7 bases remaining between them. Germline V gene data show CDR1 as LNHNV and CDR2 as YYDKDF (reference sequence). DNA of the CDR3: TGTGCCACCAGCAGCAGCGGGAGCACAGATACGCAGTATTTT. This codes for CATSSSGSTDTQYF.

The rearrangement joins TRBV5-1 to TRBJ2-4; TRBD2 is a possible D gene (5 bases). Per germline, CDR1 SGHRS and CDR2 YFSETQ. The V gene lost 2 bases and the J gene lost 0 bases, with 9 bases spanning the gap. The CDR3 is made up of 15 amino acids. CDR3 sequence (DNA): TGCGCCAGCAGCTTTGGACTCGTAGCCAAAAACATTCAGTACTTC. This translates into CASSFGLVAKNIQYF.

The rearrangement links TRBV4-1 to TRBJ2-5, with TRBD2 matching over 13 bases. Unmatched junction bases numbered 4, after V lost 2 bases and J lost 4 bases. Germline V gene sequence: CDR1 MGHRA, CDR2 YSYEKL. The CDR3 totals 16 residues. The CDR3 sequence is CASSQQLAGGPETQYF. The CDR3 bases are TGCGCCAGCAGCCAACAACTAGCGGGAGGGCCAGAGACCCAGTACTTC.

The gene calls are TRBV3-1 (or the pseudogene TRBV3-2) and TRBJ2-3; D possibly corresponds to TRBD1 (5 bases). V was cut by 4 bases and J by 4 bases, with 6 bases left in between. CDR1 is LGHDT and CDR2 is YNNKEL in the germline V gene (reference sequence). The CDR3 runs 12 residues. In nucleotides, the CDR3 is TGTGCCAGCAGCCCAGGGCCAGATACGCAGTATTTT. Protein product: CASSPGPDTQYF.

This chain uses TRBV6-6 with TRBJ2-7; D possibly corresponds to TRBD2 (7 bases). The CDR3 has 12 residues. V was shortened by 11 bases and J by 7 bases, with 18 bases between the two germline ends. Germline values: CDR1 MNHNY, CDR2 SVGAGI (reference sequence). The CDR3, as DNA: TGTGCCGGGGGGGACACCCCCAGAGAGCAGTACTTC. Encoded protein: CAGGDTPREQYF.

The chain couples TRBV28 to TRBJ2-5, with a tentative D call TRBD2 (6 bases). In germline, CDR1 is MDHEN, CDR2 SYDVKM. This CDR3 is built from 13 residues. Trimming removed 2 bases from V and 3 bases from J, with 7 bases in between. CDR3 sequence (DNA): TGTGCCAGCAGTTTAGGAGGGGAAGAGACCCAGTACTTC. Translating gives CASSLGGEETQYF.

This chain links TRBV7-6 with TRBJ2-4; 7 bases are a match to TRBD1. This CDR3 contains 16 residues. The V and J ends lost 0 bases and 12 bases, in that order; junction bases with no gene match: 14. CDR1 is SGHVS and CDR2 is FNYEAQ in the germline V gene. CDR3 DNA: TGTGCCAGCAGCTTAGCGGGACAGCGGACCTATTCCCCTCAGTACTTC. It translates to CASSLAGQRTYSPQYF.